This T cell receptor beta chain derives from a study of blood T cell repertoires in COVID-19. At the level of the study: Specimens from acute and convalescent COVID-19 originated in the United States, Italy and Spain.

The germline gives CDR1 SGHRS, CDR2 YFSETQ. The junction had 8 bases not matched to a gene; V was cut back by 0 bases and J by 8 bases. The CDR3 runs 16 residues. Across under 25 US areas, participants ranged in age from roughly 18 to 95 years. Clones were sequenced by immunoSEQ multiplex PCR, and TCRdb holds only the in-frame ones, with some missing. The sample lists 250,000 or so clones, around nine tenths occurring once. This clonotype was obtained from a woman between 45 and 60 years old who had recovered from COVID-19. The sample taken for sequencing was PBMCs or T cells enriched from blood (not recorded which). The gene calls are TRBV5-1 and TRBJ1-2; TRBD1 matches 12 bases. The DNA of the CDR3 is TGCGCCAGCAGCTTGGCCGCCGGGACAGGGGGCCAGGGCTACACCTTC. Its protein product is CASSLAAGTGGQGYTF.